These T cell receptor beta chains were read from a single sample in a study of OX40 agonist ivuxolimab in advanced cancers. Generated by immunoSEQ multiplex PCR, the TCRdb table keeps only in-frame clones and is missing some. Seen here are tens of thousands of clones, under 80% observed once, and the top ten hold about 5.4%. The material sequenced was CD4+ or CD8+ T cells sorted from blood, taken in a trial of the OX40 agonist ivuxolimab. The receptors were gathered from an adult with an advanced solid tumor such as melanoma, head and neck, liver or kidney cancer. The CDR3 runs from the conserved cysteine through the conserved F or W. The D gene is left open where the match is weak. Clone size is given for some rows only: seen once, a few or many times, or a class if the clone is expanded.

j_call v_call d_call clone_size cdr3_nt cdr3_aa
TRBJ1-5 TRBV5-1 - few TGCGCCAGCAGCCTAGGACAAGGTGGTCAGCCCCAGCATTTT CASSLGQGGQPQHF
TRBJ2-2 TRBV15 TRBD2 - TGTGCCACCAGCAGAGGCGGGTTAGCGGGAGGGACCGGGGAGCTGTTTTTT CATSRGGLAGGTGELFF
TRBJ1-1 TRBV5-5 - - TGTGCCAGCAGGCTGACTTGGAACACTGAAGCTTTCTTT CASRLTWNTEAFF
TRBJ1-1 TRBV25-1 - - TGTGCCAGTAAGGTGGAGGGAGGGAACACTGAAGCTTTCTTT CASKVEGGNTEAFF
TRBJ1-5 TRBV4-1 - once TGCGCCAGCAGCCCACGAGGGTTAGTCGGGGGCAATCAGCCCCAGCATTTT CASSPRGLVGGNQPQHF
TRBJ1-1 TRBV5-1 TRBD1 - TGCGCCAGCAGCTTGGAAGGGACAGGGACGGACACTGAAGCTTTCTTT CASSLEGTGTDTEAFF
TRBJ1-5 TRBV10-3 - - TGTGCCATCAGTGAGCGAAATCAGCCCCAGCATTTT CAISERNQPQHF
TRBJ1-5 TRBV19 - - TGTGCCAGTAGTCAGGGGCCCGGGGGCCTTCAGCCCCAGCATTTT CASSQGPGGLQPQHF
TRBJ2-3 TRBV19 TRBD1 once TGTGCCAGTAGTGGCCTGACAGGGTCAGATACGCAGTATTTT CASSGLTGSDTQYF
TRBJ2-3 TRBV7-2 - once TGTGCCAGCAGCCTAGAGCGGGCGAGGCAGTATTTT CASSLERARQYF
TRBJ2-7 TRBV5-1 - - TGCGCCAGCAGCTTGCCGGACATCTCCTACGAGCAGTACTTC CASSLPDISYEQYF
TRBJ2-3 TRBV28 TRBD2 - TGTGCCAGCACCCTCTTCGGGACTAGCGGGAAAAGCACAGATACGCAGTATTTT CASTLFGTSGKSTDTQYF
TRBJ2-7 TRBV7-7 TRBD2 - TGTGCCAGCAGCCCCGGGGGGTACGAGCAGTACTTC CASSPGGYEQYF
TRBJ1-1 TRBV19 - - TGTGCCAGTAGTATAGGCTCGAACACTGAAGCTTTCTTT CASSIGSNTEAFF
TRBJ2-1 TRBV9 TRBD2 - TGTGCCAGCAGCGCCCGATCGGGACTAGTAAGCAATGAGCAGTTCTTC CASSARSGLVSNEQFF
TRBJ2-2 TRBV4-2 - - TGTGCCAGCAGCCAAGACACTTCCAACACCGGGGAGCTGTTTTTT CASSQDTSNTGELFF
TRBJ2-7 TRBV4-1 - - TGCGCCAGCAGCCAAGAGCTCGAACAGACCTACGAGCAGTACTTC CASSQELEQTYEQYF
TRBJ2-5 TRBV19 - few TGTGCCAGTAGTTCCCCCGCGGCGGGACAAGAGACCCAGTACTTC CASSSPAAGQETQYF
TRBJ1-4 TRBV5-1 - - TGCGCCAGCAGCTTGGCCAGAGGGGTTCAAGAAAAACTGTTTTTT CASSLARGVQEKLFF
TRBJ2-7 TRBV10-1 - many TGCGCCAGCAGTGAGTCGGGAGGCTACGAGCAGTACTTC CASSESGGYEQYF
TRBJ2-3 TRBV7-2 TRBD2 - TGTGCCAGCAGTATACAGCGGGGGAGCACAGATACGCAGTATTTT CASSIQRGSTDTQYF
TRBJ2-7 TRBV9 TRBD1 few TGTGCCAGCAGCGTAGCAGGACAGGGGGCTTACGAGCAGTACTTC CASSVAGQGAYEQYF